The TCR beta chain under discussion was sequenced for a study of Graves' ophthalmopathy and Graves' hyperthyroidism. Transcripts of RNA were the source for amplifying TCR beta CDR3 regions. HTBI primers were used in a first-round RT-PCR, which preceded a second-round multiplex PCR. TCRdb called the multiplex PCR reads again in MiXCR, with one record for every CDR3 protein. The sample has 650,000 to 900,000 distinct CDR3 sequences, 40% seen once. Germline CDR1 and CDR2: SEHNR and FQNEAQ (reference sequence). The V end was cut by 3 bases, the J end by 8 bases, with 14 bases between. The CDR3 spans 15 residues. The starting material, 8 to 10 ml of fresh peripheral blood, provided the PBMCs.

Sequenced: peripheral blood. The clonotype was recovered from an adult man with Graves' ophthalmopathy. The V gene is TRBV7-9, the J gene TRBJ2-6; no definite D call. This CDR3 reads CASSLVGLRTNVLTF. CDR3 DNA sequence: TGTGCCAGCAGCTTGGTTGGGTTAAGGACCAACGTCCTGACTTTC.